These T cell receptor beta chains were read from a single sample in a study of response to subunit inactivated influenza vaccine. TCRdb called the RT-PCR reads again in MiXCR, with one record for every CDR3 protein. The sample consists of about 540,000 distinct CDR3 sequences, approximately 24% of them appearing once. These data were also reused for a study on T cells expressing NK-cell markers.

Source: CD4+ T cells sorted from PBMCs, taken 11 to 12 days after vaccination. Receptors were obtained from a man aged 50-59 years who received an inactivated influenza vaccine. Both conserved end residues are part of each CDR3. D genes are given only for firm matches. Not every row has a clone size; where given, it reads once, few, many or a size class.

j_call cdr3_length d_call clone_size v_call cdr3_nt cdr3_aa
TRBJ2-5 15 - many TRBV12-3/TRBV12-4 TGTGCCAGCACTACGACAGGCTCGTTCCAAGAGACCCAGTACTTC CASTTTGSFQETQYF
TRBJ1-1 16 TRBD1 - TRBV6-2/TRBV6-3 TGTGCCAGCAGTCCCGGACAGGGTCGCATGAACACTGAAGCTTTCTTT CASSPGQGRMNTEAFF
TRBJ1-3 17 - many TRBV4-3 TGCGCCAGCAACTCCGGACAACCGATTCCTTCTGGAAACACCATATATTTT CASNSGQPIPSGNTIYF
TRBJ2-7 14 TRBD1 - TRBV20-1 TGCAGTGCTAGTGCGCAGGGGGCGATCCACGAGCAGTACTTC CSASAQGAIHEQYF
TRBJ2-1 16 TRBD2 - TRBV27 TGTGCCAGCAGTTATACGATGGCGGGGGGGATAAATGAGCAGTTCTTC CASSYTMAGGINEQFF
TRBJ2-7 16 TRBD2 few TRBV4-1 TGCGCCAGCAGCCCGGGACTAGCGGGGGTCTCCTACGAGCAGTACTTC CASSPGLAGVSYEQYF
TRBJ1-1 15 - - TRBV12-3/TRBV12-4 TGTGCCAGCAAGTTTTCGGGGCGGGCGAACACTGAAGCTTTCTTT CASKFSGRANTEAFF
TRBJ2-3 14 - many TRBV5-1 TGCGCCAGCAGCTTGAAGGGGGGCACAGATACGCAGTATTTT CASSLKGGTDTQYF
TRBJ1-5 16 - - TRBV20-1 TGCAGTGCTAGTAAGGGACCCCTCGGGGTGGGTCAGCCCCAGCATTTT CSASKGPLGVGQPQHF
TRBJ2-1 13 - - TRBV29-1 TGCAGCACGTGGGGGGGGGGCCTCGATGAGCAGTTCTTC CSTWGGGLDEQFF
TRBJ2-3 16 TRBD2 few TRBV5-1 TGCGCCAGCAGCCCCTCGCTAGCGGGGGGGCTAGATACGCAGTATTTT CASSPSLAGGLDTQYF
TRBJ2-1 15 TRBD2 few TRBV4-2 TGTGCCAGCAGCCAAGCTAGCGGGCCCTACAATGAGCAGTTCTTC CASSQASGPYNEQFF
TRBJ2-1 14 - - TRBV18 TGTGCCAGCTCACCACTATCTATATACAATGAGCAGTTCTTC CASSPLSIYNEQFF
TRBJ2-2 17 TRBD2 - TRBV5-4 TGTGCCAGCAGCACCCCTACTAGCGGGAGGGCTGGCGGGGAGCTGTTTTTT CASSTPTSGRAGGELFF
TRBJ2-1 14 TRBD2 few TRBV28 TGTGCCAGCCTGGGGGCGGGAGGCTACAATGAGCAGTTCTTC CASLGAGGYNEQFF
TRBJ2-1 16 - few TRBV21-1 TGTGCCAGCAGCAGAGCTAGCGGGCTAATTGAGGATGAGCAGTTCTTC CASSRASGLIEDEQFF
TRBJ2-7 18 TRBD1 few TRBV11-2 TGTGCCAGCAGCTTAGTCGGGACAGGGGTTGTAAGCGCCTACGAGCAGTACTTC CASSLVGTGVVSAYEQYF
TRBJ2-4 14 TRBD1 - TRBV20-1 TGCAGTGCTAGCACAGGGGCAGGGGAAAACATTCAGTACTTC CSASTGAGENIQYF
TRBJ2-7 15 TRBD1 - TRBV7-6 TGTGCCAGCAGCTTAGGGGGACAGTCAACCTACGAGCAGTACTTC CASSLGGQSTYEQYF
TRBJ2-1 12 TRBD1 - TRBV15 TGTGCCACCAGTCGACAGGGTGATGAGCAGTTCTTC CATSRQGDEQFF
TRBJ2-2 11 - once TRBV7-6 TGTGCCAGCCGGGGTGGCGGGGAGCTGTTTTTT CASRGGGELFF
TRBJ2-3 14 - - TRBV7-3 TGTGCCAGCAGCCGGAGCGGGTTTTCAGATACGCAGTATTTT CASSRSGFSDTQYF
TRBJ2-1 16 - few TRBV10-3 TGTGCCATCAGTGAGTCCGGCAGCTTAACCTACAATGAGCAGTTCTTC CAISESGSLTYNEQFF
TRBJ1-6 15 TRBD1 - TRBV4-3 TGCGCCAGCAGCCAGGGGACAGCTGTCTCCTCACCCCTCCACTTT CASSQGTAVSSPLHF
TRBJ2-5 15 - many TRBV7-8 TGTGCCAGCGCTAAGACAGGGTGGGGGGAAGAGACCCAGTACTTC CASAKTGWGEETQYF
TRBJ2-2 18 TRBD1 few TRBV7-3 TGTGCCAGCAGCCCAGGGACAGCAATGCCGGAGAACACCGGGGAGCTGTTTTTT CASSPGTAMPENTGELFF
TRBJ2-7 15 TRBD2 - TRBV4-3 TGCGCCAGCAGCCAAAGGACTAGCGGAACCTACGAGCAGTACTTC CASSQRTSGTYEQYF
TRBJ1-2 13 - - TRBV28 TGTGCCAGCTACCCTCAGGGGCGTGATGGCTACACCTTC CASYPQGRDGYTF
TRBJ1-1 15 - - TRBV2 TGTGCCAGCAGTGAAATGGGTAGGGTAAACACTGAAGCTTTCTTT CASSEMGRVNTEAFF